Below, 25 T cell receptor beta chains from the same sample are listed, as sequenced in a study of cytomegalovirus exposure and HLA in healthy donors. Primers: 60 Vbeta forward and 13 Jbeta reverse. The method was immunoSEQ multiplex PCR; TCRdb's version includes in-frame clones alone and lacks a portion of them. The table includes roughly 89,000 clones, over 75% detected once. Sequenced sample: PBMCs. Receptors were obtained from a man between 18 and 29 years old in good health and CMV-seronegative.

This clone was recorded only once. V usage is TRBV7-2 and J usage is TRBJ1-2; 7 nucleotides align to TRBD1. V shed 0 bases and J 3 bases; nucleotides not matched to a gene: 7. Germline V gene lookup returns CDR1 SGHTA and CDR2 FQGNSA. This CDR3 contains 16 residues. The CDR3, as DNA: TGTGCCAGCAGCTTAGCGACAGGGAGAAGGCACTATGGCTACACCTTC. Its translation: CASSLATGRRHYGYTF.

V and J are TRBV19 and TRBJ2-6; D is ambiguous. Trimming took 4 bases from V and 5 from J, leaving 21 bases between them. The germline CDR1 and CDR2 sequences are LNHDA and SQIVND (reference sequence). The CDR3 length is 18 residues. The CDR3 here is CASSTHGAGTPWANVLTF. The DNA of the CDR3 is TGTGCCAGTAGTACCCACGGCGCAGGCACCCCCTGGGCCAACGTCCTGACTTTC.

This chain uses TRBV6-5 with TRBJ2-5; D possibly corresponds to TRBD1 (6 bases). Trimming took 3 bases from V and 5 from J, leaving 10 bases between them. The CDR3 has 13 amino acids. Germline V lookup: CDR1 MNHEY, CDR2 SVGAGI. The CDR3 nucleotides are TGTGCCAGCAGTTATGGGGGCCAGGAGACCCAGTACTTC. Amino acid sequence: CASSYGGQETQYF.

The genes are TRBV5-1 and TRBJ2-2; D uncertain. With 0 bases removed from V and 0 bases from J, the gap between germline ends came to 3 bases. Germline V gene lookup returns CDR1 SGHRS and CDR2 YFSETQ. This CDR3 contains 14 residues. The CDR3 coding sequence is TGCGCCAGCAGCTTGGCCACGAACACCGGGGAGCTGTTTTTT. Protein sequence: CASSLATNTGELFF. Looking up the rest from reference TRBV5-1 and TRBJ2-2 gives the full variable domain: KAGVTQTPRYLIKTRGQQVTLSCSPISGHRSVSWYQQTPGQGLQFLFEYFSETQRNKGNFPGRFSGRQFSNSRSEMNVSTLELGDSALYLCASSLATNTGELFFGEGSRLTVL.

The gene calls are TRBV9 and TRBJ2-5; D is uncertain. Trimming took off 0 bases at V and 5 bases at J, with 14 bases between the two ends. The CDR3 runs 15 residues. Germline V gives CDR1 SGDLS, CDR2 YYNGEE. The CDR3 nucleotides are TGTGCCAGCAGCGTAGCCCCAGGCCCAGAGGAGACCCAGTACTTC. The encoded protein is CASSVAPGPEETQYF.

The chain is built from TRBV7-9 and TRBJ1-2, with a possible D match to TRBD1 (6 bases). The germline CDR1 and CDR2 sequences are SEHNR and FQNEAQ (reference sequence). The CDR3 loop spans 12 amino acids. V shed 6 bases and J shed 8 bases, with 13 bases lying between them. In DNA form, the CDR3 reads TGTGCCAGCAGAAGCGGGGGCCACGGCTACACCTTC. Translation: CASRSGGHGYTF. The full variable domain, completed using reference TRBV7-9 and TRBJ1-2, is DTGVSQNPRHKITKRGQNVTFRCDPISEHNRLYWYRQTLGQGPEFLTYFQNEAQLEKSRLLSDRFSAERPKGSFSTLEIQRTEQGDSAMYLCASRSGGHGYTFGSGTRLTVV.

The chain carries TRBV11-3 and TRBJ2-1; TRBD2 aligns across 14 bases. This CDR3 is 17 amino acids long. V shed 4 bases, J shed 7 bases, and the junction held 9 bases outside the gene matches. Per germline, CDR1 SGHNT and CDR2 YENEEA. The CDR3 sequence: CASSSGLAGVALNEQFF. The CDR3 DNA reads TGTGCCAGCAGCTCGGGACTAGCGGGGGTTGCTTTAAATGAGCAGTTCTTC.

This chain connects TRBV4-1 to TRBJ2-6; the match to TRBD2 covers 7 bases. CDR1 is MGHRA and CDR2 is YSYEKL in the germline V gene. J lost 3 bases, V lost 3 bases, and 11 bases had no gene match. The CDR3 covers 18 residues. The DNA of the CDR3 is TGCGCCAGCAGCCATATTAGACTCGGGGGGAGTGGGGCCAACGTCCTGACTTTC. Encoded protein: CASSHIRLGGSGANVLTF.

This clone was detected a few times. The chain has TRBV7-2 and TRBJ2-4; 8 nucleotides line up with TRBD1. In germline, CDR1 is SGHTA, CDR2 FQGNSA. The CDR3 runs 15 residues. V shed 5 bases, J shed 3 bases, and the junction held 6 bases outside the gene matches. The CDR3 here is CASSPGGAGKNIQYF. The CDR3 bases are TGTGCCAGCAGCCCAGGGGGCGCGGGCAAAAACATTCAGTACTTC.

The chain has TRBV10-3 and TRBJ1-1, with a possible D match to TRBD1 (5 bases). The V gene lost 10 bases and the J gene lost 5 bases, with 8 bases spanning the gap. CDR3 length: 10 amino acids. The V gene's germline CDR1 is ENHRY and CDR2 SYGVKD. The CDR3 is CATQGTEAFF. The DNA for the CDR3 is TGTGCCACCCAGGGTACTGAAGCTTTCTTT.

The gene calls are TRBV14 and TRBJ1-3; D remains unclear. Between the trimmed V and J ends, which lost 5 bases and 4 bases, there was a span of 3 bases. This CDR3 has 11 residues. The germline V gene encodes CDR1 SGHDN and CDR2 FVKESK. In nucleotides, the CDR3 is TGTGCCAGCAGCTCGGGAAACACCATATATTTT. Translated, it gives CASSSGNTIYF.

The rearrangement uses TRBV19 and TRBJ1-3; no clear D gene. The CDR3 sequence is 16 residues long. The V and J ends lost 10 bases and 3 bases respectively, with 22 bases between them. The germline V gene has CDR1 LNHDA and CDR2 SQIVND (reference sequence). The CDR3, as DNA: TGTGCCACTGCAAGAGGAGGCGGCCTCTTTGGAAACACCATATATTTT. Residues: CATARGGGLFGNTIYF.

DNA of the CDR3: TGTGCCAGCAGTGAATTAAGGCCCGGACTCAAAGAGACCCAGTACTTC. Translated: CASSELRPGLKETQYF. The J gene is TRBJ2-5, the V gene TRBV25-1, with D possibly matching TRBD2 (5 bases). The CDR3 is 16 amino acids. Germline values: CDR1 MGHDK, CDR2 SYGVNS. The germline V and J ends were trimmed by 1 base and 3 bases, with 15 bases remaining between them.

The chain links TRBV4-2 to TRBJ2-3, with 10 bases matching TRBD2. Looked up from germline, CDR1 is LGHNA and CDR2 is YNFKEQ. V shed 1 base, J shed 4 bases, and the junction held 5 bases outside the gene matches. This CDR3 has 16 amino acids. Written as DNA, the CDR3 is TGTGCCAGCAGCCAAGGTCCTAGCGGGGGATCAGATACGCAGTATTTT. Translation: CASSQGPSGGSDTQYF.

The chain employs TRBV5-4 and TRBJ2-5; D remains ambiguous. The CDR3 sequence is 11 residues long. The ends were cut back, 3 bases at V and 5 bases at J, with 5 bases in the middle. Germline values: CDR1 SGHNT, CDR2 YYREEE (reference sequence). CDR3 loop: CASSSLETQYF. The CDR3 DNA follows: TGTGCCAGCAGCTCCCTGGAGACCCAGTACTTC.

This clone was observed a single time. V gene TRBV5-4 combines with J gene TRBJ1-1, with a tentative D call TRBD1 (5 bases). There are 12 residues in the CDR3. Trimming cost V 4 bases and J 7 bases, with 11 bases left between them. CDR1 is SGHNT, CDR2 YYREEE, per germline (reference sequence). The CDR3 is CASSTDRIEAFF. CDR3 DNA sequence: TGTGCCAGCAGCACCGACAGAATTGAAGCTTTCTTT. The full variable domain, rest sourced from reference TRBV5-4 and TRBJ1-1, is ETGVTQSPTHLIKTRGQQVTLRCSSQSGHNTVSWYQQALGQGPQFIFQYYREEENGRGNFPPRFSGLQFPNYSSELNVNALELDDSALYLCASSTDRIEAFFGQGTRLTVV.

The chain combines TRBV4-2 with TRBJ1-4; 8 bases are shared with TRBD1. CDR3 length: 15 amino acids. The V gene's germline CDR1 is LGHNA and CDR2 YNFKEQ. Losses at the gene ends were 4 bases for V and 8 bases for J; bases not matched to a gene: 9. The CDR3 reads CASSPRTGFSEKLFF. The DNA for the CDR3 is TGTGCCAGCAGCCCTAGGACAGGGTTTTCGGAAAAACTGTTTTTT.

This chain connects TRBV6-5 to TRBJ1-2, with D tentatively TRBD1 (5 bases). V lost 3 bases, J lost 4 bases, and 9 bases lay in between. The CDR3 runs 13 residues. The V gene's germline CDR1 is MNHEY and CDR2 SVGAGI. CDR3 residues: CASSYFRAYGYTF. The CDR3 DNA sequence: TGTGCCAGCAGTTATTTCAGGGCCTATGGCTACACCTTC.

Only a few counts were recorded for this clone. The chain combines TRBV5-1 with TRBJ2-7, with no clear D. The CDR3 totals 15 residues. The ends were cut back, 0 bases at V and 5 bases at J, with 15 bases in the middle. Germline V gene lookup returns CDR1 SGHRS and CDR2 YFSETQ. The CDR3 protein is CASSLELSQSNEQYF. The CDR3 DNA reads as TGCGCCAGCAGCTTGGAACTTTCACAGTCCAACGAGCAGTACTTC.

A remark on this clone: Other DNA sequences in this specimen translate into the identical CDR3. The chain has TRBV18 and TRBJ2-5; weak D call: TRBD1 (5 bases). V lost 6 bases, J lost 2 bases, and 13 bases lay in between. This CDR3 is built from 14 residues. The germline CDR1 and CDR2 sequences are KGHSH and LQKENI. CDR3 nucleotides: TGTGCCAGCTCGCCCCGGACATCACAAGAGACCCAGTACTTC. Translation gives CASSPRTSQETQYF.

This clone was seen only a few times. The rearrangement uses TRBV7-8 and TRBJ1-1; D is perhaps TRBD1 (6 bases). The V end lost 4 bases, the J end lost 7 bases, and 19 bases lay between the germline ends. This CDR3 is built from 15 residues. CDR1 and CDR2 (germline): SGHVS, FQNEAQ. The CDR3 protein is CASSSSAGGESEAFF. CDR3 DNA: TGTGCCAGCAGCTCCTCCGCTGGGGGCGAGAGTGAAGCTTTCTTT.

V gene TRBV2 combines with J gene TRBJ2-5; 9 positions match TRBD2. This CDR3 is 15 amino acids long. The V gene end was trimmed by 8 bases and the J gene end by 10 bases; junction bases not matched to a gene: 17. Germline V gene lookup returns CDR1 SNHLY and CDR2 FYNNEI. This CDR3 is CASFRPGASGVLQYF. CDR3 coding DNA: TGTGCCAGCTTTCGCCCCGGGGCTAGCGGGGTTCTCCAGTACTTC.

V usage is TRBV5-4 and J usage is TRBJ1-1; the match to TRBD1 covers 7 bases. The CDR3 contains 15 residues. In germline, CDR1 is SGHNT, CDR2 YYREEE (reference sequence). V lost 2 bases, J lost 0 bases, and 4 bases stayed unmatched. CDR3 nucleotide sequence: TGTGCCAGCAGCTTAGTACAGGGGATGAACACTGAAGCTTTCTTT. It is translated as CASSLVQGMNTEAFF.

This chain joins TRBV9 and TRBJ1-3, with TRBD1 as a possible D gene (6 bases). This CDR3 spans 16 amino acids. Germline lookup yields CDR1 SGDLS and CDR2 YYNGEE. Trimming removed 3 bases at V and 0 bases at J, with 13 bases between. As DNA, the CDR3 is TGTGCCAGCAGCGCCCACGGACAGAGCTCTGGAAACACCATATATTTT. Translating gives CASSAHGQSSGNTIYF.

The chain is built from TRBV27 and TRBJ1-1; 7 nucleotides agree with TRBD1. V lost 4 bases and J lost 2; bases outside the gene matches: 10. The CDR3 runs 16 residues. Germline CDR1 reads MNHEY; CDR2 reads SMNVEV (reference sequence). The DNA of the CDR3 is TGTGCCAGCAGTTCTTATACAGGGGTTCTTAACACTGAAGCTTTCTTT. It yields the protein CASSSYTGVLNTEAFF.